This paragraph reports one T cell receptor (beta chain). The antigen remains unidentified. The data are from a study of cytomegalovirus exposure and HLA in healthy donors. Broader study findings: As a later analysis showed, a missense DCLRE1C variant was linked to trimming of TCR beta V- and J-genes.

CDR3 size: 14 residues. Germline values: CDR1 MNHEY, CDR2 SVGAGI. V shed 3 bases and J shed 6 bases, with 12 bases lying between them. PCR primers comprised 60 Vbeta and 13 Jbeta primers. The protocol was immunoSEQ multiplex PCR, while the TCRdb copy is restricted to in-frame clones and leaves out a portion. The repertoire table contains about 200,000 clones. The chain is built from TRBV6-5 and TRBJ2-1; tentatively, D is TRBD2 (5 bases). Sequencing used PBMCs. This clonotype was sampled from a boy under 18 in good health and CMV-seronegative. The CDR3 spells CASSYLRVSNEQFF. The CDR3 nucleotides read TGTGCCAGCAGTTATTTGCGGGTTAGCAATGAGCAGTTCTTC.